This is a list of T cell receptor beta chains from one sample in a study of lymphopenia after photon versus proton radiotherapy. Profiled with immunoSEQ multiplex PCR; TCRdb holds only in-frame clones, not every one. The repertoire consists of about 160,000 clones, with approximately 90% occurring once and the leading ten covering about 4.3%. Here the sequenced sample was peripheral blood, taken from a patient treated with photon-based radiotherapy. These receptors came from a man aged 45-60 years with gastric cancer. CDR3s include the opening cysteine and the closing phenylalanine or tryptophan. D genes are given only for firm matches. Where a row states a size, it is once, few, many or the class of an expanded clone; other rows omit it.

d_gene	v_gene	abundance	len	j_gene	CDR3aa
TRBD2	TRBV29-1	.	16	.	CSARQGGAGGPNEQYF
.	TRBV10-3	.	14	TRBJ2-6	CAINGAPGANVLTF
.	TRBV6-1	few	15	TRBJ1-5	CASSETPLSNQPQHF
TRBD1	TRBV9	once	14	TRBJ1-5	CASSAGQGEQPQHF
.	TRBV5-4	.	15	TRBJ2-6	CASSPYPSGANVLTF
.	TRBV6-5	.	14	TRBJ2-3	CASSYEGDQDTQYF
.	TRBV6-1	.	12	TRBJ1-5	CASRLANQPQHF
.	TRBV19	.	16	TRBJ1-2	CASSIGRERANYGYTF
.	TRBV29-1	.	14	TRBJ2-1	CSVWGGSSYNEQFF
TRBD1	TRBV27	.	16	TRBJ1-1	CASTRRTGSGYTEAFF
.	TRBV28	.	15	TRBJ1-5	CASSFQGISNQPQHF
TRBD1	TRBV7-2	.	15	TRBJ2-7	CASSLALGQGYEQYF
TRBD2	TRBV15	.	15	TRBJ2-2	CATSRGLEGTGELFF
.	TRBV12-5	.	15	TRBJ2-7	CASGLRRILMGEQYF
.	TRBV5-1	.	14	TRBJ2-5	CASSLGGVQETQYF
TRBD1	TRBV5-4	.	16	TRBJ2-2	CASSQGQGLNTGELFF
.	TRBV14	.	16	TRBJ1-3	CASSQDLGGLGNTIYF
.	TRBV7-2	.	16	TRBJ2-7	CASSLALGRRGYEQYF
.	TRBV5-4	once	15	TRBJ1-6	CASSLAGTGDSPLHF
.	TRBV29-1	.	15	TRBJ1-2	CSVEDRARGNYGYTF
.	TRBV5-5	.	13	TRBJ1-2	CASSLGRTYGYTF
.	TRBV6-6	once	15	TRBJ1-4	CASRFSGEGSEKLFF
.	TRBV6-5	.	14	TRBJ2-1	CASSRLTRGNEQFF
.	TRBV25-1	.	15	TRBJ2-5	CASSLGTTYQETQYF
TRBD2	TRBV5-5	.	18	TRBJ2-2	CASSGPYTSGSGTGELFF
.	TRBV10-3	.	14	TRBJ2-2	CAISGQADTGELFF
TRBD1	TRBV10-3	.	15	TRBJ1-5	CAISESETGVQPQHF
TRBD2	TRBV6-5	.	15	TRBJ2-1	CASSYGRLAGEEQFF
TRBD1	TRBV7-2	.	14	TRBJ2-7	CASSLQGAGYEQYF
.	TRBV5-1	.	13	TRBJ2-5	CASSLNRGETQYF
.	TRBV6-5	.	13	TRBJ2-6	CASKWSGANVLTF
TRBD2	TRBV9	.	16	TRBJ2-1	CASSPRRVFSGPEQFF
TRBD2	TRBV14	.	16	TRBJ2-5	CASSPGLAGGQETQYF
TRBD1	TRBV28	.	14	TRBJ1-1	CASSPRTGFGEAFF
TRBD1	TRBV7-9	.	13	TRBJ2-5	CASSLGQQETQYF